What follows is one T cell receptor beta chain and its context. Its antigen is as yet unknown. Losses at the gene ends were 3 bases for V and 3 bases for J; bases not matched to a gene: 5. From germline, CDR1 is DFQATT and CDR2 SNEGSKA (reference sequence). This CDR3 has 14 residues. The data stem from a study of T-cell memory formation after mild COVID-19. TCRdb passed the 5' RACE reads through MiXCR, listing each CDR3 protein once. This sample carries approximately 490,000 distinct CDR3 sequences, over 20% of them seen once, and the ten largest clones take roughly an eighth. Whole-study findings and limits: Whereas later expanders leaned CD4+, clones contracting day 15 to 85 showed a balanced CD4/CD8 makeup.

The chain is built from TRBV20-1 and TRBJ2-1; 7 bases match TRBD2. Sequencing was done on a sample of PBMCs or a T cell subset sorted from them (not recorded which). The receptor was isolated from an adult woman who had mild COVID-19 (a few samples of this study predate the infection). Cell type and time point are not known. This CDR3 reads CSASRLAVYNEQFF. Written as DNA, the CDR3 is TGCAGTGCTAGTCGGCTAGCGGTCTACAATGAGCAGTTCTTC.